The entry that follows covers one T cell receptor beta chain sequence. Its antigen is unknown. Base qualities were left out, and no much larger clone turns up one base away. The data were taken from a study of T cell repertoires in cytomegalovirus infection (dated by TCRdb to about 2019). With respect to the entire study: Peptide stimulations targeted recently identified HLA-C-restricted CMV epitopes, whose presentation resists viral immunomodulation, together with well-studied HLA-B-restricted epitopes. The HLA type of each donor mattered for the analysis, because public TCR beta signatures pointed to carriage of CMV infection along with the matching HLA type. Study-wide conclusions, independent of this receptor: The ex vivo response was dominated by HLA-C-restricted CMV-specific TCR beta clonotypes, which also provided the single most frequent clonotype in two of eight donors. In both this cohort and an independent cohort of under 450 donors, the cumulative frequency of public TCR beta family members distinguished carriers of CMV infection plus the relevant HLA type.

The treatment or condition tag for this specimen amounts to: in vitro stimulation with specific CMV peptide epitopes to enrich CMV-specific T cells. The data were produced on an Illumina HiSeq 1500. In-frame beta chains were kept once TCRdb had trimmed the public reads at Q25 with fastp and called clones with MiXCR. Rows are unified per CDR3 protein, each entry keeping the most common DNA and genes. The sample table holds about 770,000 distinct CDR3 sequences, of which almost 30% were seen once. Approximately 14% of the sample rests with the top ten. From the germline V gene (reference sequence), CDR1 is LNHDA and CDR2 is SQIVND. Including the terminal cysteine and phenylalanine, the CDR3 comprises 16 residues. The CDR3 DNA has 48 bases and is translated from base 1. From V the trimming removes 3 bases and from J it removes 4 bases, while the gene matches leave 7 bases of the junction unaccounted for.

The chain joins TRBV19 to TRBJ2-1, and 9 junctional nucleotides match TRBD2. The receptor was derived from a human donor in good health (CMV status not recorded). Some clones in this sample may be carry-over from other donors' samples. The material was cultured CD8+ T cells from PBMCs, obtained from culture after CMV antigen stimulation. The CDR3 has the sequence CASSIESSGAYNEQFF. The nucleotides are TGTGCCAGTAGTATCGAGTCTAGCGGGGCATACAATGAGCAGTTCTTC.